Sequencing of this T cell receptor beta chain was carried out in a study of a mutant IDH1 vaccine in newly diagnosed glioma. Study as a whole: Standard pretreatment was either radiotherapy, temozolomide, or, for most, radiochemotherapy with temozolomide.

A remark on this clone: What it binds is not known.

Stated time point: week 47, end of study. The study gave 300 ug of mutant IDH1 20-mer peptide per vaccine dose, with topical imiquimod. Per germline, CDR1 SEHNR and CDR2 FQNEAQ (reference sequence). The ends lost 0 bases at V and 2 bases at J; junction bases unmatched: 5. The CDR3 has 17 residues. Broader study findings: Immune responses arising from the vaccine appeared in about 94% of patients. Pseudoprogression seemingly bore no relation to changes in top peripheral T cell clonotypes.

The protocol was immunoSEQ multiplex PCR, while the TCRdb copy is restricted to in-frame clones and leaves out a portion. This table holds tens of thousands of clones, around four fifths found once. This receptor was taken from a man aged 35 to 55 with glioma. This rearrangement joins TRBV7-9 to TRBJ2-3; 10 bases fit TRBD2. Specimen: PBMCs, collected from a glioma patient whose treatment included an IDH1 peptide vaccine. Written as DNA, the CDR3 is TGTGCCAGCAGCTTAGCCAAGGGACTAGCGATCACAGATACGCAGTATTTT. Translating gives CASSLAKGLAITDTQYF.